These 17 T cell receptor beta chains share one sample of origin, sequenced in a study of control samples from healthy donors and cancer patients. Profiling relied on immunoSEQ multiplex PCR, and the TCRdb table lists in-frame clones only, not all of them. Here the sample spans some 130,000 clones, around nine tenths being singletons. Sequencing was carried out using blood. The receptors here all came from a woman aged 30 to 39 in good health.

This chain uses TRBV10-2 with TRBJ2-1, with TRBD2 identical over 10 bases. V shed 8 bases and J 4 bases; nucleotides not matched to a gene: 5. CDR1 is WSHSY, CDR2 SAAADI, per germline. CDR3 length equals 14 residues. The CDR3: CASSGLAEYNEQFF. The CDR3 region has the DNA TGCGCCAGCTCAGGACTAGCGGAGTACAATGAGCAGTTCTTC.

J is TRBJ2-1 and V is TRBV7-9; 7 positions match TRBD2. Per germline, CDR1 SEHNR and CDR2 FQNEAQ (reference sequence). V trimming: 5 bases; J trimming: 7 bases; junction bases outside the gene matches: 5. This CDR3 has 13 amino acids. DNA of the CDR3: TGTGCCAGCAGCCGTGAGGGAGGGAATGAGCAGTTCTTC. It is translated as CASSREGGNEQFF.

V gene TRBV24-1 combines with J gene TRBJ2-2, with D tentatively TRBD1 or TRBD2 (7 bases each). This CDR3 is 17 amino acids long. V lost 5 bases to trimming and J lost 3 bases, with 18 bases between them. The V gene's germline CDR1 is KGHDR and CDR2 SFDVKD. The CDR3 DNA reads TGTGCCACCAGTGCTGAGGGGGCGGGGGTGCACACCGGGGAGCTGTTTTTT. Translated: CATSAEGAGVHTGELFF.

The rearrangement joins TRBV5-4 to TRBJ2-5, with D possibly matching TRBD1 (5 bases). The CDR3 has 16 residues. Deletions cut 4 bases from V and 1 base from J, with 17 bases between. Per germline, CDR1 SGHNT and CDR2 YYREEE (reference sequence). The chain's CDR3 is CASSPDPGAAQETQYF. CDR3 DNA: TGTGCCAGCAGCCCGGACCCTGGGGCAGCCCAAGAGACCCAGTACTTC.

The rearrangement uses TRBV6-5 and TRBJ1-2, with D unresolved. The CDR3 contains 14 residues. Germline V gene sequence: CDR1 MNHEY, CDR2 SVGAGI. Trimming took 6 bases from V and 1 from J, leaving 12 bases between them. The CDR3, as DNA: TGTGCCAGCAGCCTGGGGATGCTTAACTATGGCTACACCTTC. Translated: CASSLGMLNYGYTF.

The V call is TRBV16, the J call TRBJ2-7; no reliable D call. Trimming took 6 bases from V and 7 from J, leaving 10 bases between them. Germline V gene data show CDR1 as KGHSY and CDR2 as FQNENV. This CDR3 has 11 residues. The CDR3 loop is CASSRYEEQYF. CDR3 nucleotides: TGTGCCAGCAGTCGGTATGAGGAGCAGTACTTC.

The V gene is TRBV7-2, the J gene TRBJ1-1, with D hard to call. CDR3 length equals 14 residues. Between the trimmed V and J ends, which lost 5 bases and 1 base, there was a span of 11 bases. Germline CDR1 and CDR2: SGHTA and FQGNSA. DNA for the CDR3: TGTGCCAGCAGCGCCCGGACGGCGAACACTGAAGCTTTCTTT. Amino acid sequence: CASSARTANTEAFF.

This chain joins TRBV6-6 and TRBJ1-3, with D hard to call. This CDR3 region has 14 residues. Trimming pared 6 bases from V and 0 bases from J, leaving 9 bases between. In germline, CDR1 is MNHNY, CDR2 SVGAGI (reference sequence). The CDR3 nucleotides read TGTGCCAGCAGGGCTTACCGCTCTGGAAACACCATATATTTT. Translating it yields CASRAYRSGNTIYF.

In its sample, this clone was seen a few times. The same CDR3 can be traced to other DNA sequences in this sample. V and J are TRBV4-1 and TRBJ1-1; TRBD1 matches at 11 bases. Trimming at V came to 4 bases and at J to 5 bases, leaving 3 bases not matched to a gene. The CDR3 is 14 amino acids. Germline V gene sequence: CDR1 MGHRA, CDR2 YSYEKL. Here the CDR3 DNA reads TGCGCCAGCAGCCGCGGGACAGGGGGAACTGAAGCTTTCTTT. Residues: CASSRGTGGTEAFF.

The J gene is TRBJ2-3, the V gene TRBV5-4; D is uncertain. The CDR3 is 17 residues long. Germline V gene data show CDR1 as SGHNT and CDR2 as YYREEE (reference sequence). V lost 3 bases and J lost 0, with 17 bases in between. The CDR3 here is CASSSPYGLSSTDTQYF. In DNA form, the CDR3 reads TGTGCCAGCAGCTCGCCCTATGGGTTAAGTAGCACAGATACGCAGTATTTT.

The DNA of the CDR3 is TGTGCCAGCAGCACCCCCTCCCTAGGGACGAACACCGGGGAGCTGTTTTTT. Protein: CASSTPSLGTNTGELFF. The J gene is TRBJ2-2, the V gene TRBV11-2, with unresolved D. The V gene's germline CDR1 is SGHAT and CDR2 FQNNGV. Trimming took off 5 bases at V and 0 bases at J, with 16 bases between the two ends. The CDR3 covers 17 residues.

This chain links TRBV14 with TRBJ2-1; no firm D call. CDR1 is SGHDN, CDR2 FVKESK, per germline. The CDR3 contains 13 residues. V was cut by 1 base and J by 11 bases, with 12 bases left in between. The CDR3 nucleotides read TGTGCCAGCAGCCAAGTGGCACGCAGTAAGCAGTTCTTC. Its translation: CASSQVARSKQFF.

The gene calls are TRBV3-1 (or the pseudogene TRBV3-2) and TRBJ2-5, with 11 bases matching TRBD1. The CDR3 length is 13 residues. The junction had 3 bases not matched to a gene; V was cut back by 6 bases and J by 6 bases. Per germline, CDR1 LGHDT and CDR2 YNNKEL (reference sequence). The DNA for the CDR3 is TGTGCCAGCAGTGGGACAGGGGGGCAGACCCAGTACTTC. Amino acid sequence: CASSGTGGQTQYF.

The chain links TRBV6-5 to TRBJ1-5; a possible D gene is TRBD1 (5 bases). The CDR3 is made up of 14 amino acids. Germline assignment: CDR1 MNHEY and CDR2 SVGAGI. The germline V and J ends were trimmed by 8 bases and 7 bases, with 18 bases remaining between them. Here the CDR3 reads CASRGEGPNQPQHF. CDR3 nucleotides: TGTGCCAGCCGGGGGGAGGGGCCAAACCAGCCCCAGCATTTT.

This chain connects TRBV3-1 (or the pseudogene TRBV3-2) to TRBJ1-2, with TRBD1 matching 9 bases. The V and J ends lost 1 base and 7 bases, in that order; junction bases with no gene match: 13. Per germline, CDR1 LGHDT and CDR2 YNNKEL (reference sequence). The CDR3 is made up of 17 amino acids. In DNA, the CDR3 is TGTGCCAGCAGCCAAGGGGGACGGACAGGGGTCTTGTTTGGCTACACCTTC. Amino acid sequence: CASSQGGRTGVLFGYTF.

This chain uses TRBV3-1 (or the pseudogene TRBV3-2) with TRBJ1-2; D is ambiguous. With 0 bases removed from V and 8 bases from J, the gap between germline ends came to 19 bases. Germline lookup yields CDR1 LGHDT and CDR2 YNNKEL (reference sequence). There are 16 residues in the CDR3. Here the CDR3 DNA reads TGTGCCAGCAGCCAAGATCGTCTGAGGGTCTTGGGAGGCTACACCTTC. This encodes CASSQDRLRVLGGYTF.

This sequence joins TRBV5-1 and TRBJ2-1, with 12 nucleotides matching TRBD2. Germline V CDR1 and CDR2: SGHRS, YFSETQ. The V segment lost 5 bases and the J segment 7 bases; nucleotides outside the gene matches: 1. The CDR3 runs 13 residues. CDR3 DNA: TGCGCCAGCAGGCTAGCGGGAGGGAATGAGCAGTTCTTC. Translating gives CASRLAGGNEQFF.